This note documents a single T cell receptor beta chain sequence. The target antigen is unknown. The data are from a study of T cell responses to AZD1222 COVID-19 vaccine. Study-level results: Only a handful of AZD1222 recipients, roughly six in all, had baseline seropositivity.

TCRdb keeps only in-frame clones here, not all; method: immunoSEQ multiplex PCR. The sample lists under 200,000 clones, 85% to 95% seen once, with around 4.3% in the top ten. The CDR3 is 17 residues long. V lost 3 bases and J lost 6; bases outside the gene matches: 18. Germline lookup yields CDR1 SGHRS and CDR2 YFSETQ. The starting material was peripheral blood, obtained on day 0 of AZD1222 vaccination. The V call is TRBV5-1, the J call TRBJ2-7, with 7 bases identical to TRBD2. The receptor was derived from an adult in good health. CDR3 nucleotide sequence: TGCGCCAGCAGCTCCCTGGACCCCCGGGGGGTGAAGGGCGAGCAGTACTTC. Amino acid sequence: CASSSLDPRGVKGEQYF.